Listed below are T cell receptor beta chains from one sample, sequenced in a study of cytomegalovirus exposure and HLA in healthy donors. Profiled with immunoSEQ multiplex PCR; TCRdb holds only in-frame clones, not every one. The data show roughly 160,000 clones, 65% to 80% seen once. Sequenced sample: PBMCs. The receptors shown here come from a man aged 35 to 55 in good health and CMV-seronegative. The conserved cysteine and the conserved F or W are not part of the CDR3 here. The order of the fields is V gene, CDR3 length, J gene, CDR3 protein.

TRBV4-1	15	TRBJ2-1	ASSQEPAGFSYNEQF
TRBV7-3	13	TRBJ2-3	ASSRTGSGTDTQY
TRBV7-9	9	TRBJ2-1	ATPRNNEQF
TRBV9	12	TRBJ2-1	ASSPQGLYNEQF
TRBV7-9	10	TRBJ1-1	ASSFQGARAF
TRBV29-1	10	TRBJ1-3	SGRGSGNTIY
TRBV5-6	14	TRBJ1-4	ASSLVLGTGDEKLF
TRBV5-1	12	TRBJ2-1	ASSLISSHNEQF
TRBV2	10	TRBJ2-7	ASRDSPYEQY
TRBV27	16	TRBJ2-2	ASRFGDRGSFHTGELF
TRBV4-2	12	TRBJ1-5	ASSQGQGEQPQH
TRBV13	14	TRBJ1-1	ASSLRAGVLVTEAF
TRBV5-4	17	TRBJ1-2	ASSEAIPGWGNSNYGYT
TRBV29-1	9	TRBJ2-7	SVVGAREQY
TRBV10-3	11	TRBJ1-6	AIRGQVNSPLH
TRBV5-1	13	TRBJ2-3	ASSPGLAGTDTQY
TRBV18	11	TRBJ2-7	ASSLEISYEQY
TRBV28	14	TRBJ1-1	ASSEDRGQINTEAF
TRBV6-6	13	TRBJ2-3	ASRPSGTGKDTQY
TRBV4-1	13	TRBJ2-5	ASSQDYVRGETQY
TRBV19	12	TRBJ1-1	ASSIGRGNTEAF
TRBV7-3	12	TRBJ2-5	ASSLSGSVGTQY
TRBV10-3	9	TRBJ2-7	AIRDSYEQY
TRBV9	12	TRBJ1-2	ASSVGWGEYGYT
TRBV6-6	11	TRBJ1-1	ASSKEGYTEAF
TRBV6-1	12	TRBJ1-1	ASSEGGGTFEAF
TRBV5-4	13	TRBJ2-7	ASSLAGTGAYEQY
TRBV21-1	18	TRBJ2-3	ASSKVPGHTRAKSTDTQY
TRBV7-2	14	TRBJ2-7	ASSPETGLGSYEQY
TRBV7-2	12	TRBJ2-3	ASSLSQGTDTQY
TRBV30	10	TRBJ1-5	AWTEGNQPQH
TRBV5-1	15	TRBJ2-2	ASSALAGGRGTGELF
TRBV4-1	12	TRBJ2-7	ASSQVLAGYEQY
TRBV6-6	12	TRBJ1-6	ASSDRGYNSPLH
TRBV6-5	13	TRBJ1-5	ASRIDRDGNQPQH
TRBV6-5	11	TRBJ1-2	ASSYSGRGGYT
TRBV7-2	10	TRBJ2-5	ASSLWPRAQY
TRBV4-2	14	TRBJ1-1	ASSSPLRVVNTEAF
TRBV6-6	10	TRBJ2-2	ASSLNTGELF
TRBV6-5	11	TRBJ1-6	ASSRGRGSPLH
TRBV2	13	TRBJ1-5	ASSEEGMGNQPQH
TRBV5-4	14	TRBJ2-1	ASSFVGTGNFGEQF
TRBV19	12	TRBJ2-7	ASRASHTTYEQY
TRBV5-5	9	TRBJ1-2	ASSLDRGIT
TRBV7-2	15	TRBJ2-5	ASSRLRQGAGQETQY
TRBV6-5	13	TRBJ1-5	ASSAREIGNQPQH
TRBV6-6	12	TRBJ2-5	ASSTGTEPETQY
TRBV27	12	TRBJ2-2	ASSFPTNTGELF
TRBV6-5	10	TRBJ1-2	ASSYGGEGYT
TRBV4-3	12	TRBJ1-6	ASSAQTGNSPLH